The source of this T cell receptor (beta chain) is a study of cytomegalovirus exposure and HLA in healthy donors. The study ran its PCR with 60 Vbeta and 13 Jbeta primers. Produced via immunoSEQ multiplex PCR; TCRdb's table is partial and in-frame only. The profile shows about 120,000 clones, roughly 80% of them singletons. This CDR3 comprises 13 residues. CDR1 MNHEY and CDR2 SMNVEV come from the germline V gene (reference sequence). Trimming left V 7 bases short and J 4 bases short, with 14 bases between. The sequenced material came from PBMCs. This chain links TRBV27 with TRBJ2-7; tentatively, D is TRBD2 (5 bases). The TCR was taken from a woman aged 40 to 50 in good health and CMV-seronegative. In DNA, the CDR3 is TGTGCCAGCACGGATGGACTGGGATACGAGCAGTACTTC. Translation: CASTDGLGYEQYF.